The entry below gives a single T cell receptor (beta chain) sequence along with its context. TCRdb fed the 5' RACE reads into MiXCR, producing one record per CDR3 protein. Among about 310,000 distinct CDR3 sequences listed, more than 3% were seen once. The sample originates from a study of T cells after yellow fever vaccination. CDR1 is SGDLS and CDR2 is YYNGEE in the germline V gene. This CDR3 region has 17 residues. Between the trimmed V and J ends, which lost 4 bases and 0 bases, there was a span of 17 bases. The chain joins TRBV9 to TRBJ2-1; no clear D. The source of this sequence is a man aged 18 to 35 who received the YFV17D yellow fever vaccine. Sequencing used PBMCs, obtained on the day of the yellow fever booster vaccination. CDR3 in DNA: TGTGCCAGCAGCCCAAGATCGGGTAGCTACTCCTACAATGAGCAGTTCTTC. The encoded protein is CASSPRSGSYSYNEQFF.